These T cell receptor beta chains were read from a single sample in a study of human T cells and chemical hapten exposure. TCRdb fed the RACE reads into MiXCR, producing one record per CDR3 protein. The sample has 350,000 to 450,000 distinct CDR3 sequences; around 5.5% are singletons. Sequenced here: whole blood, sampled in connection with sensitization to the hapten diphenylcyclopropenone (DPC). The receptor source for this set is a woman aged 50 to 60 with alopecia areata. Some clones in this sample may be carry-over from other donors' samples. CDR3s include the opening cysteine and the closing phenylalanine or tryptophan. A D gene is named only where the DNA matches it firmly. Clone size is given for some rows only: seen once, a few or many times, or a class if the clone is expanded.

j_gene,abundance,d_gene,v_gene,CDR3nt,CDR3aa
TRBJ2-1,.,.,TRBV20-1,TGCAGTGCTAGAGGGAGAACCTACAATGAGCAGTTCTTC,CSARGRTYNEQFF
TRBJ2-7,.,.,TRBV3-1,TGTGCCAGCAGCCAAGAAAATAATCCCGAGCAGTACTTC,CASSQENNPEQYF
TRBJ1-5,.,.,TRBV3-1,TGTGCCAGCAGCCAAGGACACCCGAATCAGCCCCAGCATTTT,CASSQGHPNQPQHF
TRBJ1-1,.,.,TRBV30,TGTGCCTGGAGTGTATGGGGGGGCGCAAATACTGAAGCTCTCTTT,CAWSVWGGANTEALF
TRBJ2-2,.,TRBD2,TRBV24-1,TGTGCCACCAGTGACCGAGCGGGAGGTACGTGGACCGGGGAGCTGTTTTTT,CATSDRAGGTWTGELFF
TRBJ2-3,few,.,TRBV2,TGTGCCAGCAGGTGGGGGGAGCCTTACACAGATACGCAGTATTTT,CASRWGEPYTDTQYF
TRBJ1-5,many,.,TRBV7-2,TGTGCCAGCAGCATAAGGCAGGGGAATCAGCCCCAGCATTTT,CASSIRQGNQPQHF
TRBJ2-3,many,.,TRBV20-1,TGCAGTGCCCAGCACATGACCCACAGTCGCACAGATACGCAGTATTTT,CSAQHMTHSRTDTQYF
TRBJ1-1,few,.,TRBV27,TGTGCCAGCAGTTTGGGGGCGGCAGGAGGGGGAACTGAAGCTTTCTTT,CASSLGAAGGGTEAFF
TRBJ2-7,.,.,TRBV7-9,TGTGCCAGCAGCCAACGGGGTGACGAGCAGTACTTC,CASSQRGDEQYF
TRBJ1-1,few,.,TRBV7-9,TGTGCCAGCAGCCCGAGGCGGAGCACTGAAGCTTTCTTT,CASSPRRSTEAFF
TRBJ2-7,few,.,TRBV3-1,TGTGCCAGCAGCCCCCATGGGAGCTCCTACGAGCAGTACTTC,CASSPHGSSYEQYF
TRBJ2-7,.,TRBD2,TRBV9,TGTGCCAGCAGCCCCGGTGGAAGCGGGAGTTACGAGCAGTACTTC,CASSPGGSGSYEQYF
TRBJ1-5,many,TRBD1,TRBV12-3/TRBV12-4,TGTGCCAGCGGTAGGACAGGGGAAGGTCCTCAGCCCCAGCATTTT,CASGRTGEGPQPQHF
TRBJ1-1,few,.,TRBV20-1,TGCAGTGCTAGGAAGAGGGGGAGGCAAGCTTTCTTT,CSARKRGRQAFF
TRBJ2-3,.,.,TRBV4-1,TGCGCCAGCAGCCGAATTACGAGCGCAGATACGCAGTATTTT,CASSRITSADTQYF
TRBJ1-5,few,TRBD1,TRBV20-1,TGCAGTGCTTTGCGGGCAGGGGGGACATATAGCAATCAGCCCCAGCATTTT,CSALRAGGTYSNQPQHF
TRBJ1-2,few,.,TRBV7-9,TGTGCCAGCAGCTTAGCGCCCAGGCCAGTTTATGGCTACACCTTC,CASSLAPRPVYGYTF
TRBJ1-1,many,.,TRBV7-9,TGTGCCAGCAGCCGGATCACTGAAGCTTTCTTT,CASSRITEAFF
TRBJ2-1,many,TRBD2,TRBV4-1,TGCGCCAGCAGCTCAGCGGGGTACGACAATGAGCAGTTCTTC,CASSSAGYDNEQFF
TRBJ2-7,many,.,TRBV6-2/TRBV6-3,TGTGCCAGCCGGGATGCCACGACCGAGCAGTACTTC,CASRDATTEQYF
TRBJ1-5,many,.,TRBV7-2,TGTGCCAGCAGCAAGACAGGCTCTCGGAATCAGCCCCAGCATTTT,CASSKTGSRNQPQHF
TRBJ2-1,.,.,TRBV19,TGTGCCAGTAGCCTTGGGAATGTGGGCAATGAGCAGTTCTTC,CASSLGNVGNEQFF
TRBJ1-6,many,.,TRBV14,TGTGCCAGCAGCCAAGGTTTCGGACAGCTATATTCACCCCTCCACTTT,CASSQGFGQLYSPLHF
TRBJ2-4,many,.,TRBV28,TGTGCCAGCAGTCAAAAAAACATTCAGTACTTC,CASSQKNIQYF
TRBJ2-3,many,TRBD1,TRBV5-1,TGCGCCAGCAGCTTGGAGGGGGCCCGGACAGATACGCAGTATTTT,CASSLEGARTDTQYF
TRBJ1-6,.,.,TRBV7-2,TGTGCCAGCAGGTCCGGGGCATATAATTCACCCCTCCACTTT,CASRSGAYNSPLHF
TRBJ2-6,many,.,TRBV7-6,TGTGCCAGCAGCTTAGGGGAGGCGGGGGCCAACGTCCTGACTTTC,CASSLGEAGANVLTF
TRBJ1-2,.,.,TRBV2,TGTGCCAGCAGTGCTTCAGGGAACTATGGCTACACCTTC,CASSASGNYGYTF
TRBJ1-1,many,TRBD1,TRBV30,TGTGCCTGGAGACAGGGGACATTGGCCACTGAAGCTTTCTTT,CAWRQGTLATEAFF
TRBJ2-5,many,TRBD2,TRBV5-1,TGCGCCAGCAGCTTGGAGGGACTACCCCAAGAGACCCAGTACTTC,CASSLEGLPQETQYF
TRBJ1-6,few,.,TRBV3-1,TGTGCCAGCAGCCAAGAGTCCAGGTATTCACCCCTCCACTTT,CASSQESRYSPLHF
TRBJ1-5,.,.,TRBV15,TGTGCCACCAGCAGAGGCCGGGGCAGCAATCAGCCCCAGCATTTT,CATSRGRGSNQPQHF
TRBJ1-3,few,.,TRBV13,TGTGCCAGCAGCCATCCCTCGCGATTAAACACCATATATTTT,CASSHPSRLNTIYF
TRBJ1-5,many,.,TRBV5-1,TGCGCCAGCAGCGCAGGGGACGGGAATCAGCCCCAGCATTTT,CASSAGDGNQPQHF
TRBJ2-1,.,TRBD1,TRBV11-3,TGTGCCAGCAGTCAAAGGACAGGAGGTATCAATGAGCAGTTCTTC,CASSQRTGGINEQFF
TRBJ2-7,.,TRBD2,TRBV27,TGTGCCAGCTACTGGACTAGCGGGAGTATGGCCTACGAGCAGTACTTC,CASYWTSGSMAYEQYF
TRBJ1-2,few,.,TRBV20-1,TGCAGTGCCCCAGGGAATGGCTACACCTTC,CSAPGNGYTF
TRBJ1-1,.,.,TRBV2,TGTGCCAGCAGGGCGAGGGGGGCGGCGGAGGCTTTCTTT,CASRARGAAEAFF
TRBJ1-2,many,.,TRBV5-1,TGCGCCAGCAGCTTGGGGCCAGGGGCCGGCTACACCTTC,CASSLGPGAGYTF
TRBJ1-2,few,.,TRBV7-2,TGTGCCAGCAGCTTAGACGGCGGTCCCTATGGCTACACCTTC,CASSLDGGPYGYTF
TRBJ2-1,.,TRBD2,TRBV3-1,TGTGCCAGCAGCCACACTAGCGGGAGCACAATCCTAAATGAGCAGTTCTTC,CASSHTSGSTILNEQFF
TRBJ1-2,many,.,TRBV7-2,TGTGCCAGCAGCTTAGCGAAAGATGGCTACACCTTC,CASSLAKDGYTF
TRBJ2-3,.,.,TRBV10-3,TGTGCCATCAGCATTCAGGGCCGCACAGATACGCAGTATTTT,CAISIQGRTDTQYF
TRBJ1-1,few,.,TRBV28,TGTGCCAGCAGTACCGGGACACGGCCTTATGAAGCTTTCTTT,CASSTGTRPYEAFF